The TCR beta chain under discussion was sequenced for a study of blood T cell repertoires in COVID-19. As processed by the authors: The authors estimated nucleated cell counts from reference gene primer amplification. Measured with immunoSEQ multiplex PCR; TCRdb has only the in-frame clones, and not every one. D and trimming were read from the DNA, whereas the V and J calls and clone size are those reported in that table. The sample comprises under 200,000 clones, 88% of which are singletons, and approximately 6% rests with the top ten. This CDR3 region has 15 residues. Germline V gives CDR1 MNHEY, CDR2 SVGAGI. V was clipped by 5 bases and J by 5 bases, with 18 bases between them.

The sample was peripheral blood. This sequence joins TRBV6-5 and TRBJ2-5, with D possibly matching TRBD1 (5 bases). This TCR was sampled from a middle-aged man with active or convalescent COVID-19. The CDR3 region has the DNA TGTGCCAGCAGTAGAGGCGGACAAGCGATCGAGACCCAGTACTTC. Its protein is CASSRGGQAIETQYF.